This T cell receptor (beta chain) comes out of a study of cytomegalovirus exposure and HLA in healthy donors. The overall study: The Caucasian-associated ancestry cluster held more than 80% of roughly 400 genotyped donors.

Comment on this clone: Its antigen is as yet unknown.

General study results and limits: A cluster of highly shared sequence variants was likely a sequencing artifact. As confirmed in vitro, three CMV-associated chains were specific for CMV antigens.

Per germline, CDR1 MRHNA and CDR2 SNTAGT. The CDR3 extends over 15 amino acids. V was clipped by 6 bases and J by 5 bases, with 16 bases between them. PCR used 60 Vbeta primers and 13 Jbeta primers. TCRdb's copy holds only in-frame clones and misses some; the assay was immunoSEQ multiplex PCR. The sample has 120,000 to 150,000 clones; around 85% are singletons. This chain uses TRBV6-4 with TRBJ1-4; the D gene is possibly TRBD1 (5 bases). The receptor was isolated from a woman aged 30 to 39 in good health and CMV-seronegative. Sequencing was done on a sample of PBMCs. Here the CDR3 reads CASRAMGQANEKLFF. Written as DNA, the CDR3 is TGTGCCAGCAGGGCAATGGGGCAGGCGAATGAAAAACTGTTTTTT.